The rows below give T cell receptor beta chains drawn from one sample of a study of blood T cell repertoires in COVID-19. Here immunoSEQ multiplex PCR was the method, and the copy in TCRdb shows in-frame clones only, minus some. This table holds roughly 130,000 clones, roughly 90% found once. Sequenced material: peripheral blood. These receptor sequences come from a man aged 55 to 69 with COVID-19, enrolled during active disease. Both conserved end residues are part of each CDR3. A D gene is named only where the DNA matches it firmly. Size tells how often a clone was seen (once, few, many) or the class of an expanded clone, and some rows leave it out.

DNA: TGTGCCAGCAGCCGATTACAAGTAGACACGCTACGGACCGGGGAGCTGTTTTTT
CDR3: CASSRLQVDTLRTGELFF
V: TRBV14
J: TRBJ2-2
size: NA
D: NA

DNA: TGTGCCAGTAGTCTCATAGCGGGAGGGTTCACAGATACGCAGTATTTT
CDR3: CASSLIAGGFTDTQYF
V: TRBV19
J: TRBJ2-3
size: NA
D: TRBD2

DNA: TGTGCCAGCAGTTTATCACGGGCAGATACGCAGTATTTT
CDR3: CASSLSRADTQYF
V: TRBV27
J: TRBJ2-3
size: NA
D: NA

DNA: TGCAGTGCTAGTTCCCCGGACAGGTCATTCTATGGCTACACCTTC
CDR3: CSASSPDRSFYGYTF
V: TRBV20-1
J: TRBJ1-2
size: NA
D: TRBD1

DNA: TGCAGCGCCTCCTACACGGGGAGGGGCTCCTACGAGCAGTACTTC
CDR3: CSASYTGRGSYEQYF
V: TRBV29-1
J: TRBJ2-7
size: NA
D: TRBD2

DNA: TGTGCCAGCAGCCAAACAGGGCGACCCCAAGAGACCCAGTACTTC
CDR3: CASSQTGRPQETQYF
V: TRBV4-2
J: TRBJ2-5
size: NA
D: NA

DNA: TGCGCCAGCAAGAGGCTAGCGGGAGTTTCTGCAAATACGCAGTATTTT
CDR3: CASKRLAGVSANTQYF
V: TRBV4-1
J: TRBJ2-3
size: NA
D: TRBD2

DNA: TGTGCCACCAGCAGAGATATACAGGGCAATGAGCAGTTCTTC
CDR3: CATSRDIQGNEQFF
V: TRBV15
J: TRBJ2-1
size: NA
D: NA

DNA: TGTGCCAGCAGCAGGGGGGGGCCCTTGGGTACCGGGGAGCTGTTTTTT
CDR3: CASSRGGPLGTGELFF
V: TRBV11-2
J: TRBJ2-2
size: NA
D: NA

DNA: TGTGCCAGCAGTTTATCGAACACCATATATTTT
CDR3: CASSLSNTIYF
V: TRBV12-3/TRBV12-4
J: TRBJ1-3
size: NA
D: NA

DNA: TGTGCCAGTAGTTTGGACAGGCCCCCCTACGAGCAGTACTTC
CDR3: CASSLDRPPYEQYF
V: TRBV19
J: TRBJ2-7
size: NA
D: TRBD1

DNA: TGTGCCAGCAGCAACAGGGCACTGAACACTGAAGCTTTCTTT
CDR3: CASSNRALNTEAFF
V: TRBV3-1/TRBV3-2
J: TRBJ1-1
size: NA
D: NA

DNA: TGTGCCAGCAGCCCCAGGCCCGGCCAGCCCCAGCATTTT
CDR3: CASSPRPGQPQHF
V: TRBV12-3/TRBV12-4
J: TRBJ1-5
size: few
D: NA

DNA: TGTGCCAGCCGGACTAGCGGGCTCCAAGAGACCCAGTACTTC
CDR3: CASRTSGLQETQYF
V: TRBV19
J: TRBJ2-5
size: NA
D: TRBD2

DNA: TGTGCCAGCAGCCCAATCAGACTAGCGGGATACGAGCAGTACTTC
CDR3: CASSPIRLAGYEQYF
V: TRBV3-1/TRBV3-2
J: TRBJ2-7
size: NA
D: TRBD2

DNA: TGTGCCAGCAGTGCCGGGACAGGGGGCTTAAGGAATCAGCCCCAGCATTTT
CDR3: CASSAGTGGLRNQPQHF
V: TRBV2
J: TRBJ1-5
size: NA
D: TRBD1

DNA: TGTGCCAGCAGCTTAGAAGGCGGGAGGCCACCCTACGAGCAGTACTTC
CDR3: CASSLEGGRPPYEQYF
V: TRBV11-3
J: TRBJ2-7
size: NA
D: TRBD2

DNA: TGTGCCAGCAGCTTATACCAGGAGGGTTCCTACGAGCAGTACTTC
CDR3: CASSLYQEGSYEQYF
V: TRBV7-9
J: TRBJ2-7
size: NA
D: NA

DNA: TGCAGCGGTGGAACAGTCCCATCGAACACTGAAGCTTTCTTT
CDR3: CSGGTVPSNTEAFF
V: TRBV29-1
J: TRBJ1-1
size: NA
D: NA

DNA: TGTGCCAGCAAGACCCCCGGGGACACCGGGGAGCTGTTTTTT
CDR3: CASKTPGDTGELFF
V: TRBV7-2
J: TRBJ2-2
size: few
D: NA

DNA: TGTGCCATCAGACTCGACAGTTGGTACAACGAGCAGTACTTC
CDR3: CAIRLDSWYNEQYF
V: TRBV10-3
J: TRBJ2-7
size: NA
D: NA

DNA: TGTGCCACATTCCCTCGGCGGGCCTCGTATGTAAATGAGCAGTTCTTC
CDR3: CATFPRRASYVNEQFF
V: TRBV6-6
J: TRBJ2-1
size: NA
D: NA

DNA: TGTGCCAGCAGCCTTTCATCCGGGGCAGGGGGAGAGGAGCAGTACTTC
CDR3: CASSLSSGAGGEEQYF
V: TRBV7-2
J: TRBJ2-7
size: NA
D: TRBD1

DNA: TGTGCCAGCAGCTCCTCCTTGGGGAGGGCGGGGACGCAGTATTTT
CDR3: CASSSSLGRAGTQYF
V: TRBV7-3
J: TRBJ2-3
size: NA
D: TRBD2

DNA: TGTGCCAGTAGTGCCCTAAATCAGCCCCAGCATTTT
CDR3: CASSALNQPQHF
V: TRBV19
J: TRBJ1-5
size: NA
D: NA

DNA: TGTGCCAGTAGCCCCGGGGATAAAGAGACCCAGTACTTC
CDR3: CASSPGDKETQYF
V: TRBV19
J: TRBJ2-5
size: NA
D: NA

DNA: TGTGCCAGCAGTTTAATGATGAACGGGCAGTACTTC
CDR3: CASSLMMNGQYF
V: TRBV12-3/TRBV12-4
J: TRBJ2-7
size: NA
D: NA

DNA: TGTGCCACCAGTGATTTACGGTCACATACGCAGTATTTT
CDR3: CATSDLRSHTQYF
V: TRBV24-1
J: TRBJ2-3
size: NA
D: NA

DNA: TGTGCCAGCAGCCATAAATGGGGGGATGGCTACACCTTC
CDR3: CASSHKWGDGYTF
V: TRBV28
J: TRBJ1-2
size: NA
D: NA

DNA: TGTGCCAGCAGTCGACTACTGACAGGAAACTCTGGAAACACCATATATTTT
CDR3: CASSRLLTGNSGNTIYF
V: TRBV6-6
J: TRBJ1-3
size: NA
D: NA

DNA: TGTGCCAGCAGCCCCCCGGACAGGGGGCAAGAGACCCAGTACTTC
CDR3: CASSPPDRGQETQYF
V: TRBV28
J: TRBJ2-5
size: NA
D: TRBD1

DNA: TGTGCCAGCAGCTGGGGGGACGCCATGAACACTGAAGCTTTCTTT
CDR3: CASSWGDAMNTEAFF
V: TRBV5-8
J: TRBJ1-1
size: NA
D: NA

DNA: TGTGCCAGCAGCGTGTCGGGAGGCCATAACAATGAGCAGTTCTTC
CDR3: CASSVSGGHNNEQFF
V: TRBV9
J: TRBJ2-1
size: NA
D: TRBD2

DNA: TGTGCCACCAGTGATACAGGGAGCTCTGGAAACACCATATATTTT
CDR3: CATSDTGSSGNTIYF
V: TRBV24-1
J: TRBJ1-3
size: once
D: NA

DNA: TGCGCCAGCAGTGAGACTAGCGGGGGCAATGAGCAGTTCTTC
CDR3: CASSETSGGNEQFF
V: TRBV10-2
J: TRBJ2-1
size: NA
D: TRBD2

DNA: TGCGCCAGCAGCTTCGGGACAGGGGGCTTCCAAGTTGGCGAGCAGTACTTC
CDR3: CASSFGTGGFQVGEQYF
V: TRBV5-1
J: TRBJ2-7
size: NA
D: TRBD1

DNA: TGCGCCAGCAGCTTGGGGACAGCGTCCTACGAGCAGTACTTC
CDR3: CASSLGTASYEQYF
V: TRBV5-1
J: TRBJ2-7
size: NA
D: NA

DNA: TGTGCCAGCAGTTCCCCAGGGGACGGCACGGGAGGAGGTAACTATGGCTACACCTTC
CDR3: CASSSPGDGTGGGNYGYTF
V: TRBV28
J: TRBJ1-2
size: NA
D: NA

DNA: TGTGCCAGCAGCCAGACAGGTCTCTCCTACGAGCAGTACTTC
CDR3: CASSQTGLSYEQYF
V: TRBV7-2
J: TRBJ2-7
size: NA
D: NA

DNA: TGTGCCAGCAGCTACTCGACTAGCGAAGAGACCCAGTACTTC
CDR3: CASSYSTSEETQYF
V: TRBV9
J: TRBJ2-5
size: NA
D: TRBD2

DNA: TGTGCCAGCATTGCCCGGGGGGATAATTCACCCCTCCACTTT
CDR3: CASIARGDNSPLHF
V: TRBV2
J: TRBJ1-6
size: NA
D: NA

DNA: TGTGCCAGCTCACCCAGGGACAGCCAAGAGACCCAGTACTTC
CDR3: CASSPRDSQETQYF
V: TRBV18
J: TRBJ2-5
size: once
D: TRBD1

DNA: TGTGCCAGCAGCTTAGACCCGGACAGCCTGGGGCCCCAGCATTTT
CDR3: CASSLDPDSLGPQHF
V: TRBV7-8
J: TRBJ1-5
size: NA
D: NA

DNA: TGTGCCAGCAGTTTAAACCGGAATGAGCAGTTCTTC
CDR3: CASSLNRNEQFF
V: TRBV27
J: TRBJ2-1
size: NA
D: NA

DNA: TGCGCCAGCAGCAAATTGACAGCGAACACTGAAGCTTTCTTT
CDR3: CASSKLTANTEAFF
V: TRBV5-1
J: TRBJ1-1
size: NA
D: NA